The 19 T cell receptor beta chains given below trace back to one sample, sequenced in a study of T-cell reconstitution after alpha-beta-depleted transplantation in children. Using unique molecular identifiers, the investigators prepared the TCRbeta library. TCRdb fed the PCR reads into MiXCR, producing one record per CDR3 protein. The repertoire holds 700,000 to 950,000 distinct CDR3 sequences, roughly 15% seen once, with just under 5% in the top ten. The sequences come from PBMCs, mostly from graft donor cells, collected 360 days after TCRalphabeta/CD19-depleted stem cell transplant. The receptors were gathered from a male patient younger than 18 who had a stem cell transplant for acute lymphoblastic leukemia, so the T cells may come from the graft donor.

This chain uses TRBV12-3 or TRBV12-4 with TRBJ1-3; TRBD1 aligns across 9 bases. Unmatched junction bases numbered 12, after V lost 5 bases and J lost 1 base. This CDR3 comprises 18 residues. This chain's CDR3 is CASSSGLWDRDSGNTIYF. The CDR3 bases are TGTGCCAGCAGTAGTGGGCTTTGGGACAGGGATTCTGGAAACACCATATATTTT.

The rearrangement uses TRBV5-1 and TRBJ2-7, with 12 bases lining up with TRBD1. This CDR3 has 15 amino acids. The trim removed 4 bases at V and 13 bases at J, leaving 15 bases unmatched. Germline-derived CDR1 and CDR2 are SGHRS and YFSETQ. The CDR3 is CASSDRDRGPRRQYF. The CDR3 coding sequence is TGCGCCAGCAGCGACCGGGACAGGGGGCCCCGGCGCCAATACTTC.

The chain employs TRBV11-2 and TRBJ2-7; 9 nucleotides match TRBD2. Germline V gives CDR1 SGHAT, CDR2 FQNNGV. V was pared by 5 bases and J by 3 bases, with 14 bases of the junction left unmatched. This CDR3 region has 17 residues. The CDR3 region has the DNA TGTGCCAGCAGCCAATGGTCACTAGCGGGTGCCTTCTACGAGCAGTACTTC. This sequence encodes CASSQWSLAGAFYEQYF.

This clonotype has just a few counts. The chain recombines TRBV5-1 with TRBJ2-3; either TRBD1 or TRBD2 may fit D (5 bases each). CDR3 size: 16 residues. Per the germline V gene, CDR1 is SGHRS and CDR2 is YFSETQ. The V end lost 1 base, the J end lost 0 bases, and 12 bases lay between the germline ends. The CDR3 protein is CASSLNRGSSTDTQYF. CDR3 DNA sequence: TGCGCCAGCAGCTTGAATCGGGGCAGTAGCACAGATACGCAGTATTTT.

This chain links TRBV5-1 with TRBJ2-7, with D possibly being TRBD2 (5 bases). Per germline, CDR1 SGHRS and CDR2 YFSETQ. V lost 0 bases and J lost 5, with 9 bases in between. The CDR3 is made up of 13 amino acids. This chain's CDR3 is CASSLGPGNEQYF. Here the CDR3 DNA reads TGCGCCAGCAGCTTGGGGCCGGGGAACGAGCAGTACTTC. Full variable domain (rest looked up from reference TRBV5-1 and TRBJ2-7): KAGVTQTPRYLIKTRGQQVTLSCSPISGHRSVSWYQQTPGQGLQFLFEYFSETQRNKGNFPGRFSGRQFSNSRSEMNVSTLELGDSALYLCASSLGPGNEQYFGPGTRLTVT.

The chain has TRBV13 and TRBJ1-1; D call uncertain. Germline-derived CDR1 and CDR2 are PRHDT and FYEKMQ (reference sequence). V lost 1 base, J lost 0 bases, and 9 bases lay in between. This CDR3 is 15 amino acids long. The CDR3 protein is CASSLETDLNTEAFF. CDR3 nucleotide sequence: TGTGCCAGCAGCTTAGAAACGGACCTGAACACTGAAGCTTTCTTT.

The V call is TRBV11-2, the J call TRBJ1-5; tentatively, D is TRBD1 (6 bases). The length of the CDR3 is 14 residues. Germline V lookup: CDR1 SGHAT, CDR2 FQNNGV. V was clipped by 5 bases and J by 5 bases, with 13 bases between them. The CDR3 reads CASSRGAGDQPQHF. CDR3 DNA: TGTGCCAGCAGCCGGGGGGCGGGGGATCAGCCCCAGCATTTT.

The J gene is TRBJ2-5, the V gene TRBV12-3 or TRBV12-4; 12 bases align to TRBD2. The CDR3 runs 14 residues. V lost 5 bases, J lost 5 bases, and 3 bases stayed unmatched. CDR3 bases: TGTGCCAGCAGTCCTACTAGCGGGGGGGAGACCCAGTACTTC. Encoded protein: CASSPTSGGETQYF.

This clonotype came up a few times. The chain couples TRBV29-1 to TRBJ2-3; tentative D call: TRBD2 (6 bases). Germline loops: CDR1 SQVTM, CDR2 ANQGSEA. The germline V and J ends were trimmed by 2 bases and 6 bases, with 12 bases remaining between them. The CDR3 sequence is 13 residues long. This CDR3 is CSVERRGADTQYF. CDR3 DNA: TGCAGCGTTGAACGGAGGGGTGCGGATACGCAGTATTTT.

This clonotype was observed a few times. The DNA of the CDR3 is TGTGCCAGCAGCTTAGTTTATCGCACTCGGGGTGATCGGAACACCGGGGAGCTGTTTTTT. It translates to CASSLVYRTRGDRNTGELFF. The chain combines TRBV7-8 with TRBJ2-2; TRBD2 might be the D (5 bases). V was shortened by 1 base and J by 1 base, with 22 bases between the two germline ends. Per the germline V gene, CDR1 is SGHVS and CDR2 is FQNEAQ. This CDR3 comprises 20 residues.

V gene TRBV18 combines with J gene TRBJ2-1, with 12 bases identical to TRBD2. This CDR3 contains 18 residues. The J segment lost 7 bases and the V segment lost 1 base, leaving 11 bases of the junction unmatched. CDR1 is KGHSH, CDR2 LQKENI, per germline. This CDR3 reads CASSPRASGRAVWNEQFF. The DNA of the CDR3 is TGTGCCAGCTCACCACGAGCTAGCGGGAGGGCCGTATGGAATGAGCAGTTCTTC. Complete variable domain (other parts from reference TRBV18 and TRBJ2-1): NAGVMQNPRHLVRRRGQEARLRCSPMKGHSHVYWYRQLPEEGLKFMVYLQKENIIDESGMPKERFSAEFPKEGPSILRIQQVVRGDSAAYFCASSPRASGRAVWNEQFFGPGTRLTVL.

In this sample, this clonotype turned up a few times. The V call is TRBV4-1, the J call TRBJ2-7; tentatively, D is TRBD1 (7 bases). The V and J ends lost 4 bases and 1 base respectively, with 11 bases between them. This CDR3 has 14 amino acids. CDR1 and CDR2 from the germline V gene are MGHRA and YSYEKL. CDR3 coding DNA: TGCGCCAGCAGCCGGGGGGACAGTTCCTACGAGCAGTACTTC. Translating it yields CASSRGDSSYEQYF.

The genes are TRBV29-1 and TRBJ1-5; D uncertain. V was pared by 4 bases and J by 5 bases, with 12 bases between. Germline V gene data show CDR1 as SQVTM and CDR2 as ANQGSEA. The CDR3 is 13 residues long. DNA of the CDR3: TGCAGCGTTGTGTGTTGGGGTCATCAGCCCCAGCATTTT. Translating it yields CSVVCWGHQPQHF.

The table lists this clonotype with a count of one. CDR3 sequence (DNA): TGTGCCAGCAGTTACGGGGGGCCTGGAGCTTTCTTT. Amino acid sequence: CASSYGGPGAFF. The rearrangement uses TRBV6-5 and TRBJ1-1; weak D call: TRBD1 (6 bases). Trimming pared 2 bases from V and 10 bases from J, leaving 11 bases between. The CDR3 covers 12 residues. Per germline, CDR1 MNHEY and CDR2 SVGAGI.

The chain combines TRBV3-1 with TRBJ2-7, with D possibly being TRBD1 (5 bases). The CDR3 extends over 13 amino acids. Trimming shortened V by 0 bases and J by 2 bases, and 5 bases separated the two germline ends. Germline CDR1 is LGHDT and CDR2 is YNNKEL (reference sequence). The CDR3 nucleotides are TGTGCCAGCAGCCAAGACAGGGCCTACGAGCAGTACTTC. This gives the protein CASSQDRAYEQYF.

V is TRBV4-1 and J is TRBJ2-7, with a tentative D call TRBD1 (5 bases). The CDR3 is 17 residues long. The germline V gene has CDR1 MGHRA and CDR2 YSYEKL. Trimming shortened V by 0 bases and J by 0 bases, and 15 bases separated the two germline ends. The CDR3 spells CASSQDNRPLSSYEQYF. CDR3 sequence (DNA): TGCGCCAGCAGCCAAGATAACAGGCCGCTGAGCTCCTACGAGCAGTACTTC.

V usage is TRBV10-3 and J usage is TRBJ2-7, with 8 bases identical to TRBD2. V lost 2 bases, J lost 3 bases, and 12 bases stayed unmatched. Germline-derived CDR1 and CDR2 are ENHRY and SYGVKD. CDR3 length: 17 residues. CDR3 in DNA: TGTGCCATCAGTGAGAGGGCTCGCGGGAGGCCTCGCTACGAGCAGTACTTC. This codes for CAISERARGRPRYEQYF.

The chain recombines TRBV19 with TRBJ2-1; TRBD1 matches 8 bases. Germline V CDR1 and CDR2: LNHDA, SQIVND (reference sequence). The CDR3 is 14 residues long. Trimming cost V 5 bases and J 6 bases; bases outside gene matches: 6. The CDR3, as DNA: TGTGCCAGTAGTCCTTGGGACAGGAGCAATGAGCAGTTCTTC. Amino acids: CASSPWDRSNEQFF.

The CDR3, as DNA: TGTGCCATCAGTGAGACAGGGGATGGGGAGCAGTACTTC. Translation: CAISETGDGEQYF. The chain carries TRBV10-3 and TRBJ2-7; TRBD1 agrees at 7 bases. CDR1 and CDR2 from the germline V gene are ENHRY and SYGVKD. The CDR3 is 13 residues long. Unmatched junction bases numbered 5, after V lost 2 bases and J lost 7 bases.